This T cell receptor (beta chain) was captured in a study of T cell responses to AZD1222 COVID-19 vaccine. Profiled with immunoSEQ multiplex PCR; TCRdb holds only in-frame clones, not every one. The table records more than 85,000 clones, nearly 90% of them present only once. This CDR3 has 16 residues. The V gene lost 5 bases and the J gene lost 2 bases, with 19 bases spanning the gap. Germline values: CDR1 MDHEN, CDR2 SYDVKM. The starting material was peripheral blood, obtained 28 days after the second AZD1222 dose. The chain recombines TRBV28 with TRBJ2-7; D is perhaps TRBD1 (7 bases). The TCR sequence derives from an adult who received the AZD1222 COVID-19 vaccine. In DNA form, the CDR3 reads TGTGCCAGCAGTCCCGAGTTGGGACAGCGGGCCTACGAGCAGTACTTC. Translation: CASSPELGQRAYEQYF.